This T cell receptor (beta chain) appears in the sequencing data of a study of cytomegalovirus exposure and HLA in healthy donors. Turning to the study itself: One earlier analysis, a look at about 179 million T cells, found approximately 120 million unique TCR beta sequences.

About this clone: Antigen specificity is unknown.

The CDR3 is 12 amino acids. V was shortened by 2 bases and J by 3 bases, with 5 bases between the two germline ends. Germline CDR1 reads SNHLY; CDR2 reads FYNNEI. Study-level results: The listing of 150 to 200 TCR beta chains classed them as cytomegalovirus-associated.

The primer mix had 60 Vbeta and 13 Jbeta primers. Produced via immunoSEQ multiplex PCR; TCRdb's table is partial and in-frame only. The sample lists 85,000 to 110,000 clones; under 85% were seen once. Specimen: PBMCs. The chain employs TRBV2 and TRBJ2-7; D is undetermined. The sequence derives from a man aged 50 to 60 in good health and CMV-seropositive. The CDR3: CASSETDYEQYF. CDR3 in DNA: TGTGCCAGCAGTGAAACAGACTACGAGCAGTACTTC.